The 14 T cell receptor beta chains reported below all come from one sample, sequenced in a study of cytomegalovirus exposure and HLA in healthy donors (dated by TCRdb to 2015 to 2018). Libraries were constructed by the immunoSEQ multiplex PCR assay. For the multiplex PCR, a mixture combining 60 forward primers for TCR Vbeta segments and 13 reverse primers for TCR Jbeta segments was used. Here the immuneACCESS table is served through TCRdb, limited to in-frame sequences with V and J called. Missing clones are a known gap in these copies; in checked studies unresolved V genes cover under half, and the rest lacks a known reason. The sample includes 130,000 to 150,000 clones, with roughly three quarters observed a single time. The ten largest clones capture 4.5% to 6.5% of the sample. The sequencing sample was made of PBMCs. Source of these receptors: a male donor in good health and CMV-seronegative.

The genes are TRBV29-1 and TRBJ1-5; 7 nucleotides line up with TRBD1. The CDR3 totals 14 residues. Looked up from germline, CDR1 is SQVTM and CDR2 is ANQGSEA. J lost 7 bases, V lost 7 bases, and 13 bases had no gene match. The CDR3 reads CSATTGIGRQPQHF. The CDR3, as DNA: TGCAGCGCTACGACAGGGATTGGGCGACAGCCCCAGCATTTT.

This chain uses TRBV7-2 with TRBJ1-2; 8 bases map to TRBD1. The length of the CDR3 is 11 residues. Germline V lookup: CDR1 SGHTA, CDR2 FQGNSA. V lost 4 bases, J lost 8 bases, and 0 bases stayed unmatched. The CDR3 DNA follows: TGTGCCAGCAGCTGGACAGGGGGCTACACCTTC. Residues: CASSWTGGYTF.

V and J are TRBV11-2 and TRBJ2-2; a weak D match, TRBD2 (5 bases). CDR1 and CDR2 from the germline V gene are SGHAT and FQNNGV. Trimming removed 4 bases at V and 0 bases at J, with 15 bases between. This CDR3 has 17 residues. This CDR3 is CASSWPHSGSNTGELFF. In DNA, the CDR3 is TGTGCCAGCAGCTGGCCCCACAGCGGCTCGAACACCGGGGAGCTGTTTTTT.

The J gene is TRBJ1-2, the V gene TRBV4-1, with D possibly TRBD1 on 6 matching bases. In germline, CDR1 is MGHRA, CDR2 YSYEKL. There are 16 residues in the CDR3. V shed 0 bases and J shed 4 bases, with 15 bases lying between them. The CDR3 sequence is CASSQEFAGALYGYTF. CDR3 coding DNA: TGCGCCAGCAGCCAAGAATTCGCAGGGGCCCTCTATGGCTACACCTTC.

The CDR3 DNA reads TGTGCCAGCAGCTTCCTTCCCGAAGCTTTCTTT. Translating gives CASSFLPEAFF. The V gene is TRBV7-9, the J gene TRBJ1-1; D not certain. Germline CDR1 and CDR2: SEHNR and FQNEAQ (reference sequence). V was clipped by 3 bases and J by 8 bases, with 7 bases between them. The CDR3 extends over 11 amino acids. The full variable domain, in which reference TRBV7-9 and TRBJ1-1 provide the parts outside the CDR3, is DTGVSQNPRHKITKRGQNVTFRCDPISEHNRLYWYRQTLGQGPEFLTYFQNEAQLEKSRLLSDRFSAERPKGSFSTLEIQRTEQGDSAMYLCASSFLPEAFFGQGTRLTVV.

This clone was counted only a few times. The chain recombines TRBV14 with TRBJ1-2; D is uncertain. CDR1 and CDR2 from the germline V gene are SGHDN and FVKESK. The V end was cut by 4 bases, the J end by 3 bases, with 6 bases between. The length of the CDR3 is 12 residues. The CDR3 here is CASSLNYYGYTF. The CDR3 DNA is TGTGCCAGCAGCCTCAATTACTATGGCTACACCTTC.

Note on this clone: Distinct nucleotide sequences in the sample also encode this CDR3. The chain employs TRBV6-6 and TRBJ1-2, with D unresolved. V lost 2 bases to trimming and J lost 7 bases, with 11 bases between them. The CDR3 length is 13 residues. Germline values: CDR1 MNHNY, CDR2 SVGAGI (reference sequence). The CDR3 DNA sequence: TGTGCCAGCAGTTACGGAGGCGCGGGTGGCTACACCTTC. This encodes CASSYGGAGGYTF.

The chain employs TRBV29-1 and TRBJ2-3; D is ambiguous. Germline V CDR1 and CDR2: SQVTM, ANQGSEA. V was trimmed by 1 base and J by 2 bases, leaving 13 bases between them. The CDR3 has 15 amino acids. The CDR3 sequence is CSVEGSPEATDTQYF. CDR3 sequence (DNA): TGCAGCGTTGAAGGTTCTCCCGAGGCCACAGATACGCAGTATTTT.

This clone was seen only a few times. In DNA form, the CDR3 reads TGCAGCGTTGACGGGACAGGGGGCGATGGCTACACCTTC. Encoded protein: CSVDGTGGDGYTF. This chain joins TRBV29-1 and TRBJ1-2; 12 bases match TRBD1. V was clipped by 3 bases and J by 6 bases; unmatched bases: 2. This CDR3 is built from 13 residues. CDR1 and CDR2 (germline): SQVTM, ANQGSEA. The variable domain in full, with the rest retrieved from reference TRBV29-1 and TRBJ1-2, is SAVISQKPSRDICQRGTSLTIQCQVDSQVTMMFWYRQQPGQSLTLIATANQGSEATYESGFVIDKFPISRPNLTFSTLTVSNMSPEDSSIYLCSVDGTGGDGYTFGSGTRLTVV.

The chain joins TRBV6-6 to TRBJ2-1; 7 bases are a match to TRBD2. CDR1 and CDR2 (germline): MNHNY, SVGAGI (reference sequence). The J segment lost 5 bases and the V segment lost 7 bases, leaving 5 bases of the junction unmatched. CDR3 length equals 13 residues. CDR3 loop: CASKAGENNEQFF. The CDR3, as DNA: TGTGCCAGCAAGGCGGGGGAAAACAATGAGCAGTTCTTC.

This clone was recorded only once. V is TRBV18 and J is TRBJ1-2, with 12 bases aligning to TRBD1. This CDR3 has 15 amino acids. After removal of 6 bases from V and 4 bases from J, the junction contained 6 bases not matched to a gene. From germline, CDR1 is KGHSH and CDR2 LQKENI. CDR3 DNA: TGTGCCAGCTCCCCTGGGACAGGGGGCCTCTATGGCTACACCTTC. Its translation is CASSPGTGGLYGYTF.

V and J are TRBV2 and TRBJ1-5; TRBD1 is a possible D gene (6 bases). Germline lookup yields CDR1 SNHLY and CDR2 FYNNEI. V lost 3 bases, J lost 6 bases, and 15 bases lay in between. This CDR3 is 15 amino acids long. The CDR3 here is CASSDGGSSTQPQHF. In DNA form, the CDR3 reads TGTGCCAGCAGTGATGGGGGCAGTTCCACTCAGCCCCAGCATTTT.

The gene calls are TRBV4-3 and TRBJ2-6, with 9 bases aligning to TRBD1. Germline-derived CDR1 and CDR2 are LGHNA and YSLEER. The CDR3 totals 18 residues. V shed 4 bases and J 0 bases; nucleotides not matched to a gene: 7. In nucleotides, the CDR3 is TGCGCCAGCAGCCCGCGGGACAGGGCCCTCTCTGGGGCCAACGTCCTGACTTTC. This translates into CASSPRDRALSGANVLTF.

This clone was observed a handful of times. The chain couples TRBV27 to TRBJ2-7; D possibly corresponds to TRBD2 (6 bases). V lost 3 bases, J lost 5 bases, and 11 bases lay in between. This CDR3 contains 13 residues. Germline CDR1 and CDR2: MNHEY and SMNVEV (reference sequence). The CDR3 region is CASSFQGGNEQYF. In DNA, the CDR3 is TGTGCCAGCAGTTTCCAGGGAGGAAACGAGCAGTACTTC.